These 11 T cell receptor beta chains share one sample of origin, sequenced in a study of blood T cell repertoires in COVID-19 (dated by TCRdb to 2019 to 2021). Libraries came from the immunoSEQ multiplex PCR assay. The clones in this table, taken by TCRdb from immuneACCESS, are in-frame only. Not every clone is retained; where verified, under half of the shortfall comes from an unresolved V gene, and the cause of the rest is unknown. This sample lists around 620,000 clones; about 90% were detected once. The ten largest clones represent roughly 0.25% of the sample. The sample consisted of peripheral blood. The receptors come from a woman under 30 with acute or convalescent COVID-19.

In DNA form, the CDR3 reads TGTGCCAGCAGTCGGGGACAGGGGTATGGCTACACCTTC. It specifies CASSRGQGYGYTF. V and J are TRBV12-3 or TRBV12-4 and TRBJ1-2; 10 bases map to TRBD1. The V gene end was trimmed by 5 bases and the J gene end by 5 bases; junction bases not matched to a gene: 2. CDR3 length: 13 residues.

The rearrangement uses TRBV7-6 and TRBJ1-4; no firm D call. Trimming removed 5 bases at V and 3 bases at J, with 13 bases between. The CDR3 totals 15 residues. Germline V lookup: CDR1 SGHVS, CDR2 FNYEAQ. CDR3 protein: CASSPTGTPNEKLFF. In DNA, the CDR3 is TGTGCCAGCAGCCCTACGGGAACCCCTAATGAAAAACTGTTTTTT.

This clone was counted once. The rearrangement joins TRBV9 to TRBJ2-1; 11 nucleotides agree with TRBD1. The V and J ends lost 5 bases and 4 bases, in that order; junction bases with no gene match: 2. CDR3 length: 14 amino acids. Germline V lookup: CDR1 SGDLS, CDR2 YYNGEE. As DNA, the CDR3 is TGTGCCAGCAGGGGGACAGGGGGTTACAATGAGCAGTTCTTC. It codes for CASRGTGGYNEQFF.

This clone occurred once. This sequence joins TRBV9 and TRBJ1-1; 12 bases match TRBD1. The CDR3 runs to 16 residues. The J segment lost 5 bases and the V segment lost 3 bases, leaving 8 bases of the junction unmatched. Germline V gene sequence: CDR1 SGDLS, CDR2 YYNGEE. Written as DNA, the CDR3 is TGTGCCAGCAGCGATGGGACAGGGGGCGCGGGAACTGAAGCTTTCTTT. Translation gives CASSDGTGGAGTEAFF.

V and J are TRBV19 and TRBJ1-1; no clear D. Germline V gene lookup returns CDR1 LNHDA and CDR2 SQIVND (reference sequence). V lost 3 bases to trimming and J lost 0 bases, with 14 bases between them. The CDR3 consists of 16 residues. CDR3: CASSIGGPPMNTEAFF. The CDR3 coding sequence is TGTGCCAGTAGTATTGGTGGCCCCCCGATGAACACTGAAGCTTTCTTT. Full variable domain (outside the CDR3, taken from reference TRBV19 and TRBJ1-1): DGGITQSPKYLFRKEGQNVTLSCEQNLNHDAMYWYRQDPGQGLRLIYYSQIVNDFQKGDIAEGYSVSREKKESFPLTVTSAQKNPTAFYLCASSIGGPPMNTEAFFGQGTRLTVV.

The chain is built from TRBV19 and TRBJ2-1, with D possibly TRBD2 on 6 matching bases. Trimming pared 5 bases from V and 1 base from J, leaving 12 bases between. The CDR3 is 15 residues long. The V gene's germline CDR1 is LNHDA and CDR2 SQIVND (reference sequence). CDR3: CASSPSGVSYNEQFF. CDR3 coding DNA: TGTGCCAGTAGTCCCTCGGGGGTTTCCTACAATGAGCAGTTCTTC.

The rearrangement uses TRBV9 and TRBJ2-2; 7 nucleotides line up with TRBD1. CDR1 is SGDLS, CDR2 YYNGEE, per germline. V gave up 1 base and J gave up 6 bases; unmatched junction bases: 3. The CDR3 contains 14 residues. The CDR3 DNA follows: TGTGCCAGCAGCGTAACAGGGGTTTCCGGGGAGCTGTTTTTT. Amino acid sequence: CASSVTGVSGELFF. Full variable domain (outside the CDR3, taken from reference TRBV9 and TRBJ2-2): DSGVTQTPKHLITATGQRVTLRCSPRSGDLSVYWYQQSLDQGLQFLIQYYNGEERAKGNILERFSAQQFPDLHSELNLSSLELGDSALYFCASSVTGVSGELFFGEGSRLTVL.

The CDR3 nucleotides are TGTGCCAGCAGTTACGAGCGGGTCACTGAAGCTTTCTTT. Its translation is CASSYERVTEAFF. The chain recombines TRBV6-5 with TRBJ1-1; the D is unclear. Trimming pared 2 bases from V and 4 bases from J, leaving 8 bases between. Germline CDR1 MNHEY, CDR2 SVGAGI. The CDR3 is 13 residues long.

The CDR3 DNA follows: TGTGCCAGCAAGTCTAGACAGCTAACTTATGGCTACACCTTC. Translating it yields CASKSRQLTYGYTF. This chain connects TRBV6-6 to TRBJ1-2, with a possible D match to TRBD1 (5 bases). The CDR3 has 14 amino acids. The germline V gene encodes CDR1 MNHNY and CDR2 SVGAGI (reference sequence). The V gene lost 7 bases and the J gene lost 5 bases, with 17 bases spanning the gap.

V is TRBV7-2 and J is TRBJ1-2, with a tentative D call TRBD1 (6 bases). V was trimmed by 0 bases and J by 4 bases, leaving 18 bases between them. CDR3 length: 17 residues. Germline V gene lookup returns CDR1 SGHTA and CDR2 FQGNSA. CDR3 nucleotide sequence: TGTGCCAGCAGCTTAGCATTAGGGCAGGGGACAACCTATGGCTACACCTTC. This sequence encodes CASSLALGQGTTYGYTF.

CDR3 in amino acids: CASSDRVYTEAFF. The CDR3 coding sequence is TGTGCCAGCTCCGACAGGGTGTACACTGAAGCTTTCTTT. This chain links TRBV18 with TRBJ1-1; 7 bases map to TRBD1. The J segment lost 3 bases and the V segment lost 6 bases, leaving 4 bases of the junction unmatched. This CDR3 spans 13 amino acids. Germline CDR1 reads KGHSH; CDR2 reads LQKENI.